These 4 T cell receptor beta chains share one sample of origin, sequenced in a study of blood T cell repertoires in COVID-19. Method: immunoSEQ multiplex PCR; TCRdb's copy keeps in-frame clones and lacks some. The table shows 110,000 to 150,000 clones, with 85% occurring only once. Sequencing was carried out using peripheral blood. The receptors were gathered from a man aged 50 to 59 with acute or convalescent COVID-19.

The V call is TRBV6-5, the J call TRBJ2-2; unclear D gene. Between the trimmed V and J ends, which lost 1 base and 7 bases, there was a span of 7 bases. Looked up from germline, CDR1 is MNHEY and CDR2 is SVGAGI. The CDR3 sequence is 13 residues long. The CDR3 reads CASSYYRFGELFF. CDR3 sequence (DNA): TGTGCCAGCAGTTACTATCGGTTCGGGGAGCTGTTTTTT.

This clone was seen once. The chain links TRBV6-5 to TRBJ2-2; 7 bases agree with TRBD2. The CDR3 extends over 14 amino acids. The V gene's germline CDR1 is MNHEY and CDR2 SVGAGI. The junction had 3 bases not matched to a gene; V was cut back by 7 bases and J by 1 base. The CDR3 nucleotides are TGTGCCAGCACCCCGGGGGGGAACACCGGGGAGCTGTTTTTT. The encoded protein is CASTPGGNTGELFF.

This chain links TRBV3-1 (or the pseudogene TRBV3-2) with TRBJ1-2, with D perhaps matching TRBD1 (6 bases). V lost 5 bases and J 12 bases, leaving 16 bases between the germline ends. Germline loops: CDR1 LGHDT, CDR2 YNNKEL (reference sequence). The CDR3 has 12 amino acids. For the CDR3, the DNA is TGTGCCAGCAGCTCGTCAGGGGAGCGAAACACCTTC. The encoded protein is CASSSSGERNTF.

The chain employs TRBV6-6 and TRBJ1-1, with TRBD1 identical over 7 bases. Germline V gives CDR1 MNHNY, CDR2 SVGAGI (reference sequence). V shed 6 bases, J shed 5 bases, and the junction held 9 bases outside the gene matches. This CDR3 comprises 14 residues. The CDR3 here is CASRLQGHGTEAFF. The CDR3 nucleotides read TGTGCCAGCAGACTACAGGGGCATGGGACTGAAGCTTTCTTT.